This TCR beta chain is drawn from a study of blood T cell repertoires in COVID-19 (TCRdb year 2020). With respect to the entire study: The collaborator samples originated in the United States, Italy and Spain and spanned the acute and convalescent phases of COVID-19. A de-identified subject ID, COVID-19 status, age in years and sex were almost always included in the sample metadata. HLA class I and class II types, where available, came from metadata supplied by the sample provider rather than from assay-based typing. The prospective study material was composed of cDNA or gDNA derived from T cells, B-cell-depleted T cells, or PBMCs. A freely available public database, intended as a resource for researchers studying the immune response to SARS-CoV-2, is where the repertoires were released. Subjects who had been exposed to COVID-19, were actively infected with it, or had recovered from it provided the deeply sampled blood TCRbeta repertoires that made up the dataset. Samples came from the ongoing ImmuneRACE study (first 160 participants) plus 1,254 subjects from 6 global collaborators. General study outcomes and caveats: The amount of clinical and demographic metadata varied by source and participant and was provided uncurated.

A word on this clone: There is no known antigen for this receptor. No base quality values were provided; no much bigger clone lies one nucleotide off.

TCRbeta CDR3 regions were amplified from genomic DNA using the immunoSEQ Assay, a bias-controlled multiplex PCR. The original pipeline was this. The number of nucleated cells in each sample was estimated from the amplification of reference gene primers within the assay. Sequence reads were collapsed and filtered to measure the absolute abundance of every unique TCRbeta CDR3 rearrangement. For each sample, productive Simpson clonality was calculated by taking the square root of Simpson's diversity index across productive rearrangements. Held by TCRdb, this immuneACCESS table contains in-frame sequences only and omits some clones. Under half of the omission traces to an unresolved V gene where checked; the cause of the rest is unknown. That table supplies the V and J calls and clone size; D and trimming were determined from the DNA. The sample contains 180,000 or so clones, about 85% of them found a single time. The ten largest clones add up to around 5.2% of the sample.

Collaborating institutions collected whole blood in K2EDTA tubes following their own protocols. For TCRbeta analysis, collaborators shipped samples as frozen whole blood, isolated PBMCs, or DNA extracted from either of those sample types. This sequence originates from a woman older than 75 with acute or convalescent COVID-19. Sequenced input: peripheral blood.

The CDR3 reads CACSGQGADTQYF. In nucleotides, the sequence is TGTGCATGCTCGGGACAGGGGGCAGATACGCAGTATTTT. The V gene is TRBV3-1 (or the pseudogene TRBV3-2) and the J gene is TRBJ2-3; TRBD1 matches 11 bases in the middle. The CDR3 numbers 13 residues from cysteine through phenylalanine. Only the CDR3 DNA stays, 39 bases, in frame from base 1. The germline V gene (reference sequence) provides CDR1 LGHDT and CDR2 YNNKEL.